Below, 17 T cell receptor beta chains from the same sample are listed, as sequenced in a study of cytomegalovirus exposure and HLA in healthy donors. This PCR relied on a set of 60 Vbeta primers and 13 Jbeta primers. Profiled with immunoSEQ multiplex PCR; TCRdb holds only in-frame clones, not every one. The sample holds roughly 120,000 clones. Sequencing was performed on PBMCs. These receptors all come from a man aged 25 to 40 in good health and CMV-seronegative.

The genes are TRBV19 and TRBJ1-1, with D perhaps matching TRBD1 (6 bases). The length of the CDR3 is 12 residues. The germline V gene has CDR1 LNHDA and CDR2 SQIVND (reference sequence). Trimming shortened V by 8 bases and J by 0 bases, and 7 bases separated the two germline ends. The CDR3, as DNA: TGTGCCAGTGGACAGTTGAACACTGAAGCTTTCTTT. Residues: CASGQLNTEAFF.

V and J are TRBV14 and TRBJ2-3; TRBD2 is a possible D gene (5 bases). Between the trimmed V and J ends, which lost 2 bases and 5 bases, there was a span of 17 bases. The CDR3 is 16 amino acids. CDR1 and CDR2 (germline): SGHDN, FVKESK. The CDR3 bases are TGTGCCAGCAGCCAACATCGTCTAGCAACCGGAGATACGCAGTATTTT. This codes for CASSQHRLATGDTQYF.

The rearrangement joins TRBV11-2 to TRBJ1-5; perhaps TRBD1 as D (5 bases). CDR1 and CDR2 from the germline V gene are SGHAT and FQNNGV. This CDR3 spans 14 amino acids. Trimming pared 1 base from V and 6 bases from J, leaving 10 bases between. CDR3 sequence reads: CASSLVGAGQPQHF. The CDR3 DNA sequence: TGTGCCAGCAGCTTAGTAGGGGCCGGTCAGCCCCAGCATTTT.

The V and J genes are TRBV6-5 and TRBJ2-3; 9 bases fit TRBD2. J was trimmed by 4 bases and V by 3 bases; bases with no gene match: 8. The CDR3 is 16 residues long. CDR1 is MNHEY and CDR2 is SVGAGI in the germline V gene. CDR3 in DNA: TGTGCCAGCAGTTATCGGTCTGGCGGGGGGGCAGATACGCAGTATTTT. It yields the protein CASSYRSGGGADTQYF.

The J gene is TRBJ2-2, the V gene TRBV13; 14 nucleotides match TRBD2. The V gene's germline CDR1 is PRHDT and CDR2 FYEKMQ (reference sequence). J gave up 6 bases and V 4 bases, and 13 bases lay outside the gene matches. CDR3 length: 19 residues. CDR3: CASSSATSGRAVTAGELFF. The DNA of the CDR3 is TGTGCCAGCAGCTCCGCGACTAGCGGGAGGGCAGTGACAGCCGGGGAGCTGTTTTTT.

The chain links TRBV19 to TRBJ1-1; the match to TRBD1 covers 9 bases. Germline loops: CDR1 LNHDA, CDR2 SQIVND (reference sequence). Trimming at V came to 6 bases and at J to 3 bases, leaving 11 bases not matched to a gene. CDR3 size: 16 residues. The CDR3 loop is CASSDAIGQGYTEAFF. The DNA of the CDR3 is TGTGCCAGTAGCGACGCAATCGGACAGGGGTACACTGAAGCTTTCTTT.

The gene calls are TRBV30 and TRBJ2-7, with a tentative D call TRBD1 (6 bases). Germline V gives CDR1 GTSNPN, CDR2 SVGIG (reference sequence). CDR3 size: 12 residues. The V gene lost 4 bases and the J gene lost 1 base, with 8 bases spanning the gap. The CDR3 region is CAWTGDSYEQYF. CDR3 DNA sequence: TGTGCCTGGACAGGGGATTCCTACGAGCAGTACTTC. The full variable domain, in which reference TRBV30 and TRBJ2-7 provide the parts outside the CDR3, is SQTIHQWPATLVQPVGSPLSLECTVEGTSNPNLYWYRQAAGRGLQLLFYSVGIGQISSEVPQNLSASRPQDRQFILSSKKLLLSDSGFYLCAWTGDSYEQYFGPGTRLTVT.

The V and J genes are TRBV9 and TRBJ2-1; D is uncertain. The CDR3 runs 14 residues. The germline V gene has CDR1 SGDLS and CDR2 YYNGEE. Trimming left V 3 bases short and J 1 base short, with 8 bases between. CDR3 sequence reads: CASSEEASYNEQFF. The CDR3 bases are TGTGCCAGCAGCGAAGAGGCTTCCTACAATGAGCAGTTCTTC.

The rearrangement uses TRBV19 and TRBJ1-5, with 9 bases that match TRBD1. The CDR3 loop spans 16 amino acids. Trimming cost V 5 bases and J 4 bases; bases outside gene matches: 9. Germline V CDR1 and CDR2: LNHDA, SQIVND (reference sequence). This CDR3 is CASSLPMTGGNQPQHF. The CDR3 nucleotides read TGTGCCAGTAGTTTACCCATGACAGGGGGGAATCAGCCCCAGCATTTT.

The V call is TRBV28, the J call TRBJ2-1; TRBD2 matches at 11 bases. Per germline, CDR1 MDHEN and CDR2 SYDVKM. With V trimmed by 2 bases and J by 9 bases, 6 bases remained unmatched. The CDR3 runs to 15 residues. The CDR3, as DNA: TGTGCCAGCAGTTTAGGTCGGCTAGCGGGAGGTGAGCAGTTCTTC. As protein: CASSLGRLAGGEQFF. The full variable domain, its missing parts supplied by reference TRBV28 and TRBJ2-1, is DVKVTQSSRYLVKRTGEKVFLECVQDMDHENMFWYRQDPGLGLRLIYFSYDVKMKEKGDIPEGYSVSREKKERFSLILESASTNQTSMYLCASSLGRLAGGEQFFGPGTRLTVL.

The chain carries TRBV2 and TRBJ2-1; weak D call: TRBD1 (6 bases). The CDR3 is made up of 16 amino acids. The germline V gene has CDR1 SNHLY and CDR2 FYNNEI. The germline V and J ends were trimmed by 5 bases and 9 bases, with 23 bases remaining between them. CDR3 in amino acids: CASSSTPGTQRGEQFF. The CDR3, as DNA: TGTGCCAGCAGTTCTACCCCCGGGACACAACGGGGTGAGCAGTTCTTC.

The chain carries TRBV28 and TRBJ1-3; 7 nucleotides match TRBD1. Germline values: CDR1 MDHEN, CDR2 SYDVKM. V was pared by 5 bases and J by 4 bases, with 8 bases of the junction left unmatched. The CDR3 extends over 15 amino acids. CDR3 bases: TGTGCCAGCAGTGGAGAAGGGGGCGCGGGAAACACCATATATTTT. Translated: CASSGEGGAGNTIYF.

The CDR3 loop reads CAIRAGGSTDTQYF. The CDR3 DNA sequence: TGTGCCATCAGAGCGGGAGGGAGCACAGATACGCAGTATTTT. The rearrangement uses TRBV10-3 and TRBJ2-3, with 10 bases that match TRBD2. The germline V gene encodes CDR1 ENHRY and CDR2 SYGVKD. The CDR3 is 14 residues long. The V and J ends lost 6 bases and 0 bases, in that order; junction bases with no gene match: 0.

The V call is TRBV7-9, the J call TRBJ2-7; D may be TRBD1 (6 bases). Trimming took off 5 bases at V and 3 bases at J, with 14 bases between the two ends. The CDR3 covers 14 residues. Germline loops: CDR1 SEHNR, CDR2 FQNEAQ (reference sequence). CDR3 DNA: TGTGCCAGCAGCCCGAGGGGGAGCGTCTACGAGCAGTACTTC. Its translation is CASSPRGSVYEQYF.

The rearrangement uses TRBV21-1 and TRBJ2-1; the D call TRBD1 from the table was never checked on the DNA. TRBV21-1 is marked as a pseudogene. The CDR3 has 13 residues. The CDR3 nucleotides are TGTGCCAGCAGCAACGCCACATACAATGAGCAGTTCTTC. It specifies CASSNATYNEQFF.

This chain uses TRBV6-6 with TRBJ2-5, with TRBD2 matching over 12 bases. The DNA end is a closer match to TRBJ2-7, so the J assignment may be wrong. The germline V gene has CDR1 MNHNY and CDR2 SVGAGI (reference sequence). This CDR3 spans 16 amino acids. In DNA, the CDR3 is TGTGCCAGCAACCTAACCCCGACTAGCGGGAGCTACGAGCAGTACTTC. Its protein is CASNLTPTSGSYEQYF.

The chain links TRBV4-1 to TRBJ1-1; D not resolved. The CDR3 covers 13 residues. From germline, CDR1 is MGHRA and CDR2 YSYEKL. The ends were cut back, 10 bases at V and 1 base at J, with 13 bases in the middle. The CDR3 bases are TGCGCCACTCGGAGAGGGCGGAACACTGAAGCTTTCTTT. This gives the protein CATRRGRNTEAFF.